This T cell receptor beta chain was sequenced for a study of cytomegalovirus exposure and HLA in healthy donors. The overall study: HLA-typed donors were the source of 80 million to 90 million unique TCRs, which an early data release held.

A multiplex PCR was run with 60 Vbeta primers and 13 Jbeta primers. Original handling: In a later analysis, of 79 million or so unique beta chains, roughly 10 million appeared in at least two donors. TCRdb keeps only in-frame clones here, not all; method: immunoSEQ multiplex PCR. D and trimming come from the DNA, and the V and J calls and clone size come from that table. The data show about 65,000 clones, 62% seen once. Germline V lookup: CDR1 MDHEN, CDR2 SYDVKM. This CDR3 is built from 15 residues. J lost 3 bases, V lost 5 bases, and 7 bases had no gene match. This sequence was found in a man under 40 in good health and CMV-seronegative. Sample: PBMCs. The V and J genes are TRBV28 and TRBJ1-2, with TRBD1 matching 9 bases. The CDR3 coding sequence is TGTGCCAGCAGTGTTGTGAGACAGGGGGACTATGGCTACACCTTC. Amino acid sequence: CASSVVRQGDYGYTF.